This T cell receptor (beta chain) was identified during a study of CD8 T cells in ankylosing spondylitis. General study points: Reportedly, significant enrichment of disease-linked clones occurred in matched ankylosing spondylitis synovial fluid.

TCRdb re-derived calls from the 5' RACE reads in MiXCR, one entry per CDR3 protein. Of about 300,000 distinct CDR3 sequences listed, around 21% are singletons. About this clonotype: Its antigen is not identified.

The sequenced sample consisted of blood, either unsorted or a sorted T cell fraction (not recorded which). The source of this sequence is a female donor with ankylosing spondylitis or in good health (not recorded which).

CDR3 region: CSARDERNTGELFF. The CDR3 DNA reads as TGCAGTGCTAGGGACGAAAGGAACACCGGGGAGCTGTTTTTT. The rearrangement links TRBV20-1 to TRBJ2-2; D call uncertain. The germline V gene has CDR1 DFQATT and CDR2 SNEGSKA (reference sequence). The V gene lost 3 bases and the J gene lost 1 base, with 9 bases spanning the gap. This CDR3 comprises 14 residues.